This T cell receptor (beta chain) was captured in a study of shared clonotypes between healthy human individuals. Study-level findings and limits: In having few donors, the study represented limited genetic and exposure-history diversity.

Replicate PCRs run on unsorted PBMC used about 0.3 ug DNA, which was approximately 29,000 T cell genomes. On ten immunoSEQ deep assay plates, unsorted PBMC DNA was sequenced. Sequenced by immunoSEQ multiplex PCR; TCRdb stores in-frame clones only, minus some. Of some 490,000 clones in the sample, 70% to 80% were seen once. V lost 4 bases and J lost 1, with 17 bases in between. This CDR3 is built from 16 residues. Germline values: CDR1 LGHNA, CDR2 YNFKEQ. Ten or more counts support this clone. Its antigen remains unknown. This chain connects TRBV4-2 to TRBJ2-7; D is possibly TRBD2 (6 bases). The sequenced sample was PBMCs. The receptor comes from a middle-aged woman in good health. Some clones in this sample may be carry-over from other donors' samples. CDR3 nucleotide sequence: TGTGCCAGCAGCCCGGGGATGCGGGACTCTTCCTACGAGCAGTACTTC. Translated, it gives CASSPGMRDSSYEQYF.